This T cell receptor beta chain derives from a study of Ad26.COV2.S vaccination and SARS-CoV-2 variants. Germline assignment: CDR1 SGHRS and CDR2 YFSETQ. The CDR3 runs 15 residues. Trimming shortened V by 4 bases and J by 2 bases, and 14 bases separated the two germline ends. General study results and limits: It is possible that the TCR breadth and depth analyses underestimated the total T cell responses. The study found higher spike-specific TCR breadth in vaccine than placebo recipients. Placebo recipients and vaccine recipients were similar in non-spike TCR breadth.

Notes on this clone: Its target is unknown.

Sequencing was performed with immunoSEQ multiplex PCR; in TCRdb, only in-frame clones are kept and a portion is missing. Of around 350,000 clones detected, around 90% appear once; the ten largest clones hold under 4%. This specimen consisted of peripheral blood, obtained after recovery from COVID-19. This chain uses TRBV5-1 with TRBJ2-3, with D possibly TRBD1 on 6 matching bases. The TCR sequence derives from a human donor who had recovered from COVID-19. The CDR3 DNA sequence: TGCGCCAGCAGCACCCTCAGGGGCTACACAGATACGCAGTATTTT. It specifies CASSTLRGYTDTQYF.